A selection of T cell receptor beta chains follows, all from one sample in a study of cytomegalovirus exposure and HLA in healthy donors. Method: immunoSEQ multiplex PCR; TCRdb's copy keeps in-frame clones and lacks some. Of some 170,000 clones listed, around 76% are singletons. The sequencing sample was made of PBMCs. Source of these receptors: a middle-aged woman in good health and CMV-seronegative. Both conserved end residues are part of each CDR3. Fields, in order: clone size, V gene, D gene, J gene, CDR3 DNA, CDR3 protein. The D gene is left open where the match is weak. Size is stated for part of the rows, as once, few or many counts, or as a class when the clone is expanded.

>-|TRBV11-2|-|TRBJ2-5
TGTGCCAGCAGCTTACAAGGCCCCGGGGAGACCCAGTACTTC
CASSLQGPGETQYF
>-|TRBV30|TRBD2|TRBJ2-1
TGTGCCTGGAGTGGGGGACTAGCGGGACAATACAATGAGCAGTTCTTC
CAWSGGLAGQYNEQFF
>-|TRBV21-1|-|TRBJ1-1
TGTGCCAGCACCCCTATGGAAGCTTTCTTT
CASTPMEAFF
>-|TRBV6-5|-|TRBJ2-1
TGTGCCAGCAGTTACTCGGACTCCTCCTACAATGAGCAGTTCTTC
CASSYSDSSYNEQFF
>-|TRBV6-6|TRBD1|TRBJ2-7
TGTGCCAGCAGTCCTGCGGACAGGGCCTCCTACGAGCAGTACTTC
CASSPADRASYEQYF
>few|TRBV19|TRBD1|TRBJ2-1
TGTGCCAGCTCGGACAGGGGAGGAAATGAGCAGTTCTTC
CASSDRGGNEQFF
>once|TRBV30|TRBD1|TRBJ2-7
TGTGCCTGGAGTCGGGACAGGGGCTACGAGCAGTACTTC
CAWSRDRGYEQYF
>-|TRBV19|TRBD1|TRBJ1-1
TGTGCCAGTAGTTACAGGGGAATGACTGAAGCTTTCTTT
CASSYRGMTEAFF
>-|TRBV28|TRBD1|TRBJ1-4
TGTGCCAGCAGTCCTCAAACAGGGGGCAAAAATGAAAAACTGTTTTTT
CASSPQTGGKNEKLFF
>few|TRBV5-4|-|TRBJ1-4
TGTGCCAGCAGCGGGGACACGAAGGAAAAACTGTTTTTT
CASSGDTKEKLFF
>-|TRBV5-1|-|TRBJ2-3
TGCGCCAGCAGCTCCGTGGGTGGGCCCACAGATACGCAGTATTTT
CASSSVGGPTDTQYF
>once|TRBV5-6|TRBD1|TRBJ1-5
TGTGCCAGCAGCTCCCTCAGGGGGCGTCTTGGCAATCAGCCCCAGCATTTT
CASSSLRGRLGNQPQHF
>-|TRBV28|TRBD1|TRBJ1-1
TGTGCCAGCAGTCAGAACAGGGGTCCCACTGAAGCTTTCTTT
CASSQNRGPTEAFF
>once|TRBV5-1|TRBD1|TRBJ2-7
TGCGCCAGCCAAGGGGGCGTCGGGGCATACGAGCAGTACTTC
CASQGGVGAYEQYF
>-|TRBV19|TRBD2|TRBJ2-3
TGTGCCAGTAGTATATCCCCTAGCGGAACGAGCACAGATACGCAGTATTTT
CASSISPSGTSTDTQYF
>-|TRBV11-3|-|TRBJ2-1
TGTGCCAGCAGCCCTTCTGCAGGGTGGTCCGTGGGTGAGCAGTTCTTC
CASSPSAGWSVGEQFF
>-|TRBV9|TRBD2|TRBJ2-7
TGTGCCAGCAGCGTAGGGGCGGGAGGGGATTACGAGCAGTACTTC
CASSVGAGGDYEQYF
>-|TRBV10-3|-|TRBJ2-7
TGTGCCATCAGTGGGTTTGGGCAGGATCCCTACGAGCAGTACTTC
CAISGFGQDPYEQYF
>-|TRBV30|TRBD1|TRBJ2-7
TGTGCCTGGAGTGTGTCCCTATTCGGGACAGCAGTCTACGAGCAGTACTTC
CAWSVSLFGTAVYEQYF
>once|TRBV30|TRBD1|TRBJ2-7
TGTGCCTGGAGTAGGGACAGCACCTTCTCCTACGAGCAGTACTTC
CAWSRDSTFSYEQYF
>-|TRBV6-5|TRBD1|TRBJ2-7
TGTGCCAGCAGTTACTCAGGGGGCGGATACGAGCAGTACTTC
CASSYSGGGYEQYF
>-|TRBV30|-|TRBJ2-5
TGTGCCTGGAGCAGGGGCCATATCCAAGAGACCCAGTACTTC
CAWSRGHIQETQYF
>-|TRBV28|TRBD1|TRBJ2-2
TGTGCCAGCAGTTCTCAGGGGGCGGGTACCGGGGAGCTGTTTTTT
CASSSQGAGTGELFF
>-|TRBV7-8|-|TRBJ1-1
TGTGCCAGCAGCCCGGTGGGTGACAGGCCCACCCACACTGAAGCTTTCTTT
CASSPVGDRPTHTEAFF
>-|TRBV5-1|TRBD1|TRBJ1-2
TGCGCCAGCAGCTTGGAGGGGGCGCGATATGGCTACACCTTC
CASSLEGARYGYTF
>-|TRBV6-4|TRBD2|TRBJ2-5
TGTGCCAGCAGTCGATCTAGCGGGAGGGGAGAGACCCAGTACTTC
CASSRSSGRGETQYF
>-|TRBV6-5|-|TRBJ1-5
TGTGCCAGCAGTAAGAACTTAGCCGGTCAGCCCCAGCATTTT
CASSKNLAGQPQHF
>-|TRBV7-8|TRBD1|TRBJ2-7
TGTGCCAGCAGCTTAATAGGACAGGCGGGTGAGCAGTACTTC
CASSLIGQAGEQYF
>-|TRBV30|TRBD1|TRBJ1-4
TGTGCCTGGAGAGTTGGTGACAGGGCTAGTGAAAAACTGTTTTTT
CAWRVGDRASEKLFF
>-|TRBV18|TRBD1|TRBJ1-5
TGTGCCAGCTCACCACAGGGGGCGGCCGATCAGCCCCAGCATTTT
CASSPQGAADQPQHF
>-|TRBV10-3|TRBD1|TRBJ1-1
TGTGCCATCAGATGGACAGGGGAAGACACTGAAGCTTTCTTT
CAIRWTGEDTEAFF
>-|TRBV6-5|TRBD1|TRBJ2-1
TGTGCCAGCAGCCCCGGAGGACAGGGGAATAGCGCGTTCTTC
CASSPGGQGNSAFF
>-|TRBV5-6|TRBD1|TRBJ2-1
TGTGCCAGCAGCTTCACAGGGGGGCGGGATGAGCAGTTCTTC
CASSFTGGRDEQFF
>once|TRBV7-8|TRBD2|TRBJ2-7
TGTGCCAGCAGCTTACAAGGTAGCGGGAGGGGATACGAGCAGTACTTC
CASSLQGSGRGYEQYF
>once|TRBV2|TRBD1|TRBJ1-2
TGTGCCAGCAGTCGACAGGGGGCCGTCAACTATGGCTACACCTTC
CASSRQGAVNYGYTF
>once|TRBV6-1|TRBD2|TRBJ2-1
TGTGCCAGCAGCGACTTAGCGGGAGGGTACAATGAGCAGTTCTTC
CASSDLAGGYNEQFF
>-|TRBV19|TRBD2|TRBJ2-1
TGTGCCAGTAAGGCGGGAGGCTTTGGTGGTGAGCAGTTCTTC
CASKAGGFGGEQFF
>-|TRBV15|TRBD1|TRBJ1-4
TGTGCCACCAGCATAGGCGGGACAGTCAAGAAACTGTTTTTT
CATSIGGTVKKLFF
>-|TRBV18|-|TRBJ2-7
TGTGCCAGCTCAGACTCCCCTAGCCCCTACGAGCAGTACTTC
CASSDSPSPYEQYF
>-|TRBV6-5|TRBD1|TRBJ1-1
TGTGCCAGCAGTTACTCTTACGCAGGGGGAACTGAAGCTTTCTTT
CASSYSYAGGTEAFF
>-|TRBV7-6|-|TRBJ2-5
TGTGCCAGCAGCTTAAACGGTCGCGAGACCCAGTACTTC
CASSLNGRETQYF
>-|TRBV30|TRBD1|TRBJ1-5
TGTGCCTGGAGCGCAGACAGGGGGAGTCAGCCCCAGCATTTT
CAWSADRGSQPQHF
>-|TRBV7-9|-|TRBJ2-3
TGTGCCAGCATCCTTGAGACAGATACGCAGTATTTT
CASILETDTQYF
>-|TRBV27|-|TRBJ1-5
TGTGCCAGCAGTCAGGTACAGGGAGATCAGCCCCAGCATTTT
CASSQVQGDQPQHF
>once|TRBV28|-|TRBJ1-1
TGTGCCAGCAGTTTGGGTTGGGGGGCTGAAGCTTTCTTT
CASSLGWGAEAFF
>few|TRBV5-5|-|TRBJ2-1
TGTGCCAGCAGCCTGGGACTCTACAATGAGCAGTTCTTC
CASSLGLYNEQFF
>-|TRBV2|-|TRBJ1-5
TGTGCCAGCAGTAGGGGAGGGGTCAATCAGCCCCAGCATTTT
CASSRGGVNQPQHF
>-|TRBV6-6|TRBD1|TRBJ2-3
TGTGCCACCCGGACAGGGGGGCGCTCGGATACGCAGTATTTT
CATRTGGRSDTQYF
>once|TRBV7-9|-|TRBJ2-2
TGTGCCAGCCGCGGGAACACCGGGGAGCTGTTTTTT
CASRGNTGELFF
>-|TRBV11-3|TRBD1|TRBJ1-3
TGTGCCAGCAGCCTCGGGACAGCTGGAAACACCATATATTTT
CASSLGTAGNTIYF
>few|TRBV7-2|TRBD2|TRBJ2-1
TGTGCCAGCAGCTTAGGGGGGACTAGCGGGAGACACAATGAGCAGTTCTTC
CASSLGGTSGRHNEQFF
>-|TRBV18|-|TRBJ2-5
TGTGCCAGCTCCGGGGACATTCAAGAGACCCAGTACTTC
CASSGDIQETQYF
>-|TRBV6-5|-|TRBJ1-1
TGTGCCAGCAGTTTCGACAGTTGGCGTACTGAAGCTTTCTTT
CASSFDSWRTEAFF
>-|TRBV7-9|-|TRBJ1-1
TGTGCCAGCAGCTTAGCGGCGGCAGGGGACACTGAAGCTTTCTTT
CASSLAAAGDTEAFF
>-|TRBV5-1|-|TRBJ1-2
TGCGCCAGCAGCTTGTTTCCGATCCTAAACTATGGCTACACCTTC
CASSLFPILNYGYTF
>-|TRBV5-1|-|TRBJ1-1
TGCGCCAGCAGCTTGGCCGGGGGGCTGAGGACTGAAGCTTTCTTT
CASSLAGGLRTEAFF
>-|TRBV29-1|-|TRBJ2-5
TGCAGCGTTGGGCAGGGGTTAGGAGAGACCCAGTACTTC
CSVGQGLGETQYF